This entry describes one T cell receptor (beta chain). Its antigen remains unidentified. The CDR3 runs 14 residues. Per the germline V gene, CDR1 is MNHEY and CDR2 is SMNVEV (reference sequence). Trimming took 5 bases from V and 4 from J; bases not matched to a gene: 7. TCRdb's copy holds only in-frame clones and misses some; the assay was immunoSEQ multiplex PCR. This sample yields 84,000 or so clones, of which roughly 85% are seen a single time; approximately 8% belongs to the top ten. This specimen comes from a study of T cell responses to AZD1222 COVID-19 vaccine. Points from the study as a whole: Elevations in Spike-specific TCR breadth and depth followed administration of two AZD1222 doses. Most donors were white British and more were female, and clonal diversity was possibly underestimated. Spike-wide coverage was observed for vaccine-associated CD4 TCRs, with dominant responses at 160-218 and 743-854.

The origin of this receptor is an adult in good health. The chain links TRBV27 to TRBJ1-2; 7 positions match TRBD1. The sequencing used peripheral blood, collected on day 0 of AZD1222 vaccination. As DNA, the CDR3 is TGTGCCAGCAGTAAAGGGGGCCCCCCCTATGGCTACACCTTC. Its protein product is CASSKGGPPYGYTF.